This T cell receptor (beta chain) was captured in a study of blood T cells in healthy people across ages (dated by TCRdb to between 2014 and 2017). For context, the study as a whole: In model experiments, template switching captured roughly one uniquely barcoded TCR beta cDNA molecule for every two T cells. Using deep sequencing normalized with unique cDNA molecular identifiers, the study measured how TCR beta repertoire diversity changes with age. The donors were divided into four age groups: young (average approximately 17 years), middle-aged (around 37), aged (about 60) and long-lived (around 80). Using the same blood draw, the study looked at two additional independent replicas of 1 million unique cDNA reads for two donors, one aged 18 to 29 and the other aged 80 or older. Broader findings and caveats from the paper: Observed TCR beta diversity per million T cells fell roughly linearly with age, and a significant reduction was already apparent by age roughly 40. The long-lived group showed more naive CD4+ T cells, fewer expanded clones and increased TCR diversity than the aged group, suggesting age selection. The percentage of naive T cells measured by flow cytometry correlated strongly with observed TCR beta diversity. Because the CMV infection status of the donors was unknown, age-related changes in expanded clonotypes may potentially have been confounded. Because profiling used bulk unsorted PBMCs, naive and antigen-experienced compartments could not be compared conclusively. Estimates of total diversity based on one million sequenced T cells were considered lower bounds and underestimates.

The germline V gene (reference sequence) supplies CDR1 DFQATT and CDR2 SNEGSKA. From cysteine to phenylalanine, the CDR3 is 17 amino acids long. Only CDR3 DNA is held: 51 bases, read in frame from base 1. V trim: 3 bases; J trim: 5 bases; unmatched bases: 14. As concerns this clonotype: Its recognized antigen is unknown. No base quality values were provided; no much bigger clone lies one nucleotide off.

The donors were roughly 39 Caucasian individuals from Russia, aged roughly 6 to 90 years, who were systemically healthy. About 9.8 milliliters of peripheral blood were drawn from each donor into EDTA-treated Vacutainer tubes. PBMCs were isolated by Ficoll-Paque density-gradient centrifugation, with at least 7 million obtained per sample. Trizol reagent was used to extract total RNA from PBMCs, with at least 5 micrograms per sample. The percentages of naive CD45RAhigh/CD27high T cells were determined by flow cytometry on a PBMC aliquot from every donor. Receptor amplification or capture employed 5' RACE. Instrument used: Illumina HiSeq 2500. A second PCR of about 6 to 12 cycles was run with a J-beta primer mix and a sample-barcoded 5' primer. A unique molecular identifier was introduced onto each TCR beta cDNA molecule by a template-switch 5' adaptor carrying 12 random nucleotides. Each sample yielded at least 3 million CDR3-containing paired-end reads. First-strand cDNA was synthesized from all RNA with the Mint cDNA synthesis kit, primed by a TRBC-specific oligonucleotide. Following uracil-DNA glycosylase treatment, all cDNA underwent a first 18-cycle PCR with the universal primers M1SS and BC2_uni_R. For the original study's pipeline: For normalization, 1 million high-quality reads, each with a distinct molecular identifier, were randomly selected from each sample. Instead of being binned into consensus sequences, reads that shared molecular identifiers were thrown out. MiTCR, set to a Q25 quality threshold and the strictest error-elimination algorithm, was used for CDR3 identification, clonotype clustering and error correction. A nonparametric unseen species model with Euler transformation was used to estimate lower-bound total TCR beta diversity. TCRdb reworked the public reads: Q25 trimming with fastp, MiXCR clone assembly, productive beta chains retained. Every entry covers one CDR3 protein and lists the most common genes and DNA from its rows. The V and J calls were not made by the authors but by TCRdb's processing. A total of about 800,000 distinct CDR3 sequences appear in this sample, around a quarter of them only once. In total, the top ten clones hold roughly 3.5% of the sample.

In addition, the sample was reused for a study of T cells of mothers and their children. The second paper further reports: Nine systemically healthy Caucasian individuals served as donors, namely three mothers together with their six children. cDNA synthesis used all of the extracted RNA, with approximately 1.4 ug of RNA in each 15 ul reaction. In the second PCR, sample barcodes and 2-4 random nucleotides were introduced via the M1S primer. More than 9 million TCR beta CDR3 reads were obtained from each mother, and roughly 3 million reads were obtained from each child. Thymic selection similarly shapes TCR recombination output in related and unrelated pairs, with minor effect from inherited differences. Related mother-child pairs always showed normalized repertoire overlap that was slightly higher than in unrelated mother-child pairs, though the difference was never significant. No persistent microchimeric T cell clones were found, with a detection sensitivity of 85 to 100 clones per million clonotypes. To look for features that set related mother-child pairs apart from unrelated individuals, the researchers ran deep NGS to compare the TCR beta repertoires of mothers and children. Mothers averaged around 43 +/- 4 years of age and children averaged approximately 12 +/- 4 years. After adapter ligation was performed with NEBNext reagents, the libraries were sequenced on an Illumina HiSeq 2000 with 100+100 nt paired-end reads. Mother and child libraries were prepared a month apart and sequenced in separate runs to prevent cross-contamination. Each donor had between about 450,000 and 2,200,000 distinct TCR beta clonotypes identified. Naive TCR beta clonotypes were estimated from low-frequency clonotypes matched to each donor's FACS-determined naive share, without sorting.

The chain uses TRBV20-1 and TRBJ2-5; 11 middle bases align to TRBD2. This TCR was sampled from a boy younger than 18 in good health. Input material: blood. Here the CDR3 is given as CSARDSGSGRAMETQYF. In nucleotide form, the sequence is TGCAGTGCTAGGGACTCGGGTAGCGGGAGGGCCATGGAGACCCAGTACTTC.